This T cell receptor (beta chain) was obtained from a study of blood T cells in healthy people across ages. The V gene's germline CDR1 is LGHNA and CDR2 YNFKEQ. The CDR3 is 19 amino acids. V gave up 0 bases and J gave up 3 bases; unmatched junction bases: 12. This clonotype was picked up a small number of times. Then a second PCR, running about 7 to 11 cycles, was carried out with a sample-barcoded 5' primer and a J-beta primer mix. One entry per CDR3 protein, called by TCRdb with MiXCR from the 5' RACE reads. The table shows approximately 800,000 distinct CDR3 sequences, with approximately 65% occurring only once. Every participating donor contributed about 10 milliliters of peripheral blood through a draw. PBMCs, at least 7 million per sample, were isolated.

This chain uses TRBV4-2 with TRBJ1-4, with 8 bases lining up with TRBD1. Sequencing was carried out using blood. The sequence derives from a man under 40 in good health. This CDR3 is CASSQDVPRGPGANEKLFF. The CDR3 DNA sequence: TGTGCCAGCAGCCAAGATGTGCCCAGGGGGCCGGGGGCTAATGAAAAACTGTTTTTT.